The text below deals with one T cell receptor beta chain. Profiling relied on immunoSEQ multiplex PCR, and the TCRdb table lists in-frame clones only, not all of them. Among about 340,000 clones listed, over 90% were seen once. The data originate from a study of brain T cells in children with intractable seizures. Indicated time point: blood from clinic visit 5 months post-surgery; TSC patient then seizure free. Surgery cases with the highest brain T cell transcript signatures were chosen for sequencing. The ends were cut back, 3 bases at V and 8 bases at J, with 14 bases in the middle. The CDR3 covers 13 residues. Germline V gene sequence: CDR1 SGDLS, CDR2 YYNGEE.

J is TRBJ1-2 and V is TRBV9; D remains ambiguous. This TCR was recovered from a boy less than two years old with tuberous sclerosis and intractable seizures. Sequenced material: peripheral blood, taken more than 4 months after surgery. The DNA for the CDR3 is TGTGCCAGCAGCGCCGGACCAAAGGAGGGCTACACCTTC. Amino acid sequence: CASSAGPKEGYTF.